This TCR beta chain appears in the sequencing data of a study of cytomegalovirus exposure and HLA in healthy donors. After removal of 4 bases from V and 5 bases from J, the junction contained 9 bases not matched to a gene. From germline, CDR1 is SGHRS and CDR2 YFSETQ. This CDR3 region has 14 residues. A multiplex PCR was run with 60 Vbeta primers and 13 Jbeta primers. Profiled with immunoSEQ multiplex PCR; TCRdb holds only in-frame clones, not every one. The data hold about 140,000 clones, with 80% observed a single time. The sequence was collected from a man aged 35-49 years in good health and CMV-seronegative. V gene TRBV5-1 combines with J gene TRBJ2-7, with TRBD2 identical over 7 bases. The sample consisted of PBMCs. CDR3: CASSGGLPRDEQYF. The CDR3 nucleotides are TGCGCCAGCAGCGGGGGACTACCAAGGGACGAGCAGTACTTC. Full variable domain (remainder filled in from reference TRBV5-1 and TRBJ2-7): KAGVTQTPRYLIKTRGQQVTLSCSPISGHRSVSWYQQTPGQGLQFLFEYFSETQRNKGNFPGRFSGRQFSNSRSEMNVSTLELGDSALYLCASSGGLPRDEQYFGPGTRLTVT.